This is a list of T cell receptor beta chains from one sample in a study of blood T cell repertoires in COVID-19. Assay: immunoSEQ multiplex PCR; the TCRdb copy retains only in-frame clones and omits some. The table records over 150,000 clones, over 80% of them present only once. Sequencing was performed on peripheral blood. These receptors were collected from a woman of 80 years or more with active or convalescent COVID-19. Each CDR3 is given without its conserved first and last residue.

cdr3_length,v_call,cdr3_aa
12,TRBV18,ASSPPTGVETQY
11,TRBV25-1,ASSQRANEKLF
11,TRBV12-3/TRBV12-4,ASSLGLDQPQH
13,TRBV3-1/TRBV3-2,ASSQQPGQGTPQH
13,TRBV6-5,ASTRTGAGANVLT
13,TRBV28,ASTPWGRGSYEQY
11,TRBV6-2/TRBV6-3,ASSILPGNEQF
13,TRBV7-9,ASSFPPGPNSPLH
9,TRBV20-1,SADSHTEAF
12,TRBV10-3,AIRQGVGANVLT
13,TRBV6-2/TRBV6-3,ASSPWTGGSDTQY
13,TRBV19,ASSIGGGPNQPQH
15,TRBV7-9,ASSQNRQETSYNEQF
14,TRBV18,ASSPTSTDRAYEQY
10,TRBV14,ASSRSVAEAF